This TCR beta chain was captured in a study of CD8+ T cells in alopecia areata. Extracted from the samples, RNA was reverse transcribed into cDNA to serve as the sequencing template. Profiled with immunoSEQ multiplex PCR; TCRdb holds only in-frame clones, not every one. This table holds about 130,000 clones, about three fifths found once. The length of the CDR3 is 17 residues. V dropped 6 bases and J dropped 2 bases, with 22 bases sitting between them. The germline CDR1 and CDR2 sequences are LNHDA and SQIVND (reference sequence). The chain uses TRBV19 and TRBJ1-2; D perhaps matches TRBD1 (5 bases). Sequenced material: CD4+ T cells sorted from blood, taken at week 0. The receptor comes from a human donor with alopecia areata. For the CDR3, the DNA is TGTGCCAGTAGAGCCCCGGGGGTCCCCCCTGGGAACTATGGCTACACCTTC. This translates into CASRAPGVPPGNYGYTF.